This TCR beta chain was observed in a study of blood T cell repertoires in COVID-19. Germline CDR1 and CDR2: SNHLY and FYNNEI. The CDR3 has 16 amino acids. The trim removed 3 bases at V and 4 bases at J, leaving 9 bases unmatched. TCRdb keeps only in-frame clones here, not all; method: immunoSEQ multiplex PCR. The repertoire holds around 56,000 clones, with 65% to 85% as singletons. The receptor was derived from a man aged 55 to 70 with acute or convalescent COVID-19. The chain couples TRBV2 to TRBJ2-5, with 9 bases aligning to TRBD2. Sample: peripheral blood. In nucleotides, the CDR3 is TGTGCCAGCAGTGATGGGCGGGGGGGCCTGAGAGAGACCCAGTACTTC. Its protein is CASSDGRGGLRETQYF.